Following are 25 T cell receptor beta chains from one sample sequenced in a study of shared clonotypes between healthy human individuals. Assay used: immunoSEQ multiplex PCR; TCRdb lists only in-frame clones, some missing. There are approximately 2.3 million clones in the sample; over 85% occur only once, and approximately 0.4% lies in the top ten. The sample consisted of naive CD4+ T cells from PBMCs. Subset described: CD45RA+ positively selected. All receptors come from a man younger than 35 in good health. Some clones in this sample may be carry-over from other donors' samples.

V gene TRBV5-5 combines with J gene TRBJ2-5; 7 nucleotides match TRBD1. There are 15 residues in the CDR3. V shed 3 bases and J 3 bases; nucleotides not matched to a gene: 8. Germline V gene lookup returns CDR1 SGHKS and CDR2 YYEKEE (reference sequence). CDR3 protein: CASSSTGTAKETQYF. The CDR3, as DNA: TGTGCCAGCAGCTCGACCGGGACAGCTAAAGAGACCCAGTACTTC.

A few counts support this clone. V gene TRBV7-9 combines with J gene TRBJ1-2; a possible D gene is TRBD1 (6 bases). V was cut by 7 bases and J by 3 bases, with 18 bases left in between. Germline-derived CDR1 and CDR2 are SEHNR and FQNEAQ (reference sequence). The CDR3 loop spans 15 amino acids. The CDR3 protein is CASTPRGRGDYGYTF. Here the CDR3 DNA reads TGTGCCAGCACCCCGAGGGGAAGGGGGGACTATGGCTACACCTTC.

The chain is built from TRBV6-6 and TRBJ2-7; TRBD1 matches 8 bases. This CDR3 spans 15 amino acids. V trimming: 2 bases; J trimming: 6 bases; junction bases outside the gene matches: 9. The V gene's germline CDR1 is MNHNY and CDR2 SVGAGI (reference sequence). As DNA, the CDR3 is TGTGCCAGCAGTTACCCGGGACAGGTCTTAGGCGAGCAGTACTTC. Residues: CASSYPGQVLGEQYF.

The rearrangement joins TRBV19 to TRBJ2-7; D tentatively reads TRBD1 or TRBD2 (6 bases each). This CDR3 is built from 15 residues. From germline, CDR1 is LNHDA and CDR2 SQIVND (reference sequence). V lost 4 bases and J lost 3, with 16 bases in between. CDR3 nucleotide sequence: TGTGCCAGTAGTACCAAGGGGGGCAGGGTCTACGAGCAGTACTTC. It specifies CASSTKGGRVYEQYF.

This rearrangement joins TRBV6-1 to TRBJ2-2, with 7 bases lining up with TRBD2. Germline lookup yields CDR1 MNHNS and CDR2 SASEGT. Trimming cost V 1 base and J 4 bases; bases outside gene matches: 6. The CDR3 consists of 16 residues. CDR3 sequence (DNA): TGTGCCAGCAGTGAAGTCGGGGGGAGGGTCACCGGGGAGCTGTTTTTT. The encoded protein is CASSEVGGRVTGELFF.

The V gene is TRBV28, the J gene TRBJ1-2, with D tentatively TRBD1 (6 bases). This CDR3 is 14 amino acids long. Germline V lookup: CDR1 MDHEN, CDR2 SYDVKM. Trimming took off 7 bases at V and 2 bases at J, with 14 bases between the two ends. The CDR3 region has the DNA TGTGCCAGCACTAACAGGGAAAGAAACTATGGCTACACCTTC. This encodes CASTNRERNYGYTF.

With respect to this clone: The sample carries other DNA sequences with the same CDR3. This chain joins TRBV4-1 and TRBJ2-1, with TRBD1 as a possible D gene (6 bases). In germline, CDR1 is MGHRA, CDR2 YSYEKL. Trimming shortened V by 0 bases and J by 1 base, and 10 bases separated the two germline ends. The length of the CDR3 is 16 residues. The CDR3 sequence: CASSQDAGVSYNEQFF. For the CDR3, the DNA is TGCGCCAGCAGCCAAGATGCAGGGGTTTCCTACAATGAGCAGTTCTTC.

This clone was picked up a small number of times. The chain recombines TRBV5-1 with TRBJ1-3; 10 positions agree with TRBD1. Trimming cost V 4 bases and J 5 bases; bases outside gene matches: 6. The CDR3 contains 15 residues. CDR1 is SGHRS and CDR2 is YFSETQ in the germline V gene. The chain's CDR3 is CASSGGQGDRNTIYF. The CDR3 nucleotides read TGCGCCAGCAGCGGCGGACAGGGGGATCGAAACACCATATATTTT.

The chain links TRBV6-6 to TRBJ2-7, with 9 bases fitting TRBD1. Trimming at V came to 7 bases and at J to 4 bases, leaving 8 bases not matched to a gene. The CDR3 sequence is 14 residues long. The germline V gene has CDR1 MNHNY and CDR2 SVGAGI (reference sequence). DNA for the CDR3: TGTGCCAGCACCCGAGGACAGGGGAAATACGAGCAGTACTTC. This encodes CASTRGQGKYEQYF.

The chain joins TRBV2 to TRBJ2-2; D unclear. V was clipped by 4 bases and J by 6 bases, with 6 bases between them. CDR1 and CDR2 (germline): SNHLY, FYNNEI. The CDR3 loop spans 12 amino acids. DNA for the CDR3: TGTGCCAGCAGTGCCGAGGCCGGGGAGCTGTTTTTT. Its protein is CASSAEAGELFF.

The chain uses TRBV7-9 and TRBJ1-3, with D perhaps TRBD1 (5 bases). The CDR3 has 15 amino acids. Trimming pared 5 bases from V and 4 bases from J, leaving 15 bases between. Germline lookup yields CDR1 SEHNR and CDR2 FQNEAQ (reference sequence). CDR3 sequence reads: CASSPVGGAGNTIYF. The CDR3 region has the DNA TGTGCCAGCAGCCCCGTGGGGGGTGCGGGAAACACCATATATTTT.

This rearrangement joins TRBV10-3 to TRBJ2-7; no clear D gene. Germline V CDR1 and CDR2: ENHRY, SYGVKD. The germline V and J ends were trimmed by 7 bases and 0 bases, with 13 bases remaining between them. The CDR3 length is 14 residues. The CDR3 protein is CAIKVVSLSYEQYF. For the CDR3, the DNA is TGTGCCATCAAAGTGGTTAGTCTCTCCTACGAGCAGTACTTC.

The J gene is TRBJ1-2, the V gene TRBV5-4; tentatively, D is TRBD1 (5 bases). The CDR3 is made up of 17 amino acids. V gave up 4 bases and J gave up 4 bases, with 23 bases separating them. The germline V gene has CDR1 SGHNT and CDR2 YYREEE (reference sequence). The CDR3 reads CASSPSGEGRGAYGYTF. The DNA for the CDR3 is TGTGCCAGCAGCCCCTCCGGAGAGGGGAGGGGAGCCTATGGCTACACCTTC.

This rearrangement joins TRBV18 to TRBJ1-1; D unclear. The CDR3 spans 15 residues. V was clipped by 3 bases and J by 0 bases, with 11 bases between them. Germline assignment: CDR1 KGHSH and CDR2 LQKENI. CDR3 DNA sequence: TGTGCCAGCTCACCCGGGCGGTACGTGAACACTGAAGCTTTCTTT. Its protein is CASSPGRYVNTEAFF. The whole variable domain, filled in from reference TRBV18 and TRBJ1-1, reads NAGVMQNPRHLVRRRGQEARLRCSPMKGHSHVYWYRQLPEEGLKFMVYLQKENIIDESGMPKERFSAEFPKEGPSILRIQQVVRGDSAAYFCASSPGRYVNTEAFFGQGTRLTVV.

CDR3: CASSLGRGPLGNSPLHF. The CDR3 DNA is TGTGCCAGCAGCCTCGGCCGGGGCCCCCTCGGAAATTCACCCCTCCACTTT. The chain carries TRBV9 and TRBJ1-6; tentatively, D is TRBD1 (5 bases). There are 17 residues in the CDR3. V lost 4 bases and J 7 bases, leaving 21 bases between the germline ends. Germline-derived CDR1 and CDR2 are SGDLS and YYNGEE.

The chain joins TRBV5-1 to TRBJ2-3; D gene unclear. Germline V lookup: CDR1 SGHRS, CDR2 YFSETQ. This CDR3 spans 14 amino acids. Trimming cost V 1 base and J 4 bases, with 10 bases left between them. As DNA, the CDR3 is TGCGCCAGCAGCTTGAAGGGTTTTTCAGATACGCAGTATTTT. Translation: CASSLKGFSDTQYF. The variable domain in full, with the rest retrieved from reference TRBV5-1 and TRBJ2-3, is KAGVTQTPRYLIKTRGQQVTLSCSPISGHRSVSWYQQTPGQGLQFLFEYFSETQRNKGNFPGRFSGRQFSNSRSEMNVSTLELGDSALYLCASSLKGFSDTQYFGPGTRLTVL.

The J gene is TRBJ2-1, the V gene TRBV7-3, with 9 positions matching TRBD2. The V segment lost 2 bases and the J segment 9 bases; nucleotides outside the gene matches: 8. Germline V gives CDR1 SGHTA, CDR2 FQGTGA. CDR3 size: 15 residues. The CDR3 DNA sequence: TGTGCCAGCAGCTTACATCTAGCGGGAACGGGTGAGCAGTTCTTC. Amino acids: CASSLHLAGTGEQFF.

The chain couples TRBV6-1 to TRBJ1-1; tentatively, D is TRBD1 (6 bases). Trimming shortened V by 5 bases and J by 1 base, and 14 bases separated the two germline ends. The CDR3 is 15 residues long. Germline assignment: CDR1 MNHNS and CDR2 SASEGT. The CDR3 bases are TGTGCCAGCAGTCCCCACAGGGACGGGAACACTGAAGCTTTCTTT. This translates into CASSPHRDGNTEAFF.

The gene calls are TRBV25-1 and TRBJ2-7; D ambiguous. CDR1 and CDR2 (germline): MGHDK, SYGVNS. The CDR3 is made up of 15 amino acids. Trimming took 0 bases from V and 3 from J, leaving 12 bases between them. The CDR3 sequence: CASSEYCGFSYEQYF. The DNA of the CDR3 is TGTGCCAGCAGTGAATATTGTGGTTTTAGCTACGAGCAGTACTTC.

V and J are TRBV5-1 and TRBJ2-1; 11 positions match TRBD2. Germline CDR1 reads SGHRS; CDR2 reads YFSETQ. This CDR3 has 16 residues. V dropped 5 bases and J dropped 6; count of bases not matched to a gene: 10. As DNA, the CDR3 is TGCGCCAGCAGTCCTGATAGCGGGAGGGCTGGCAATGAGCAGTTCTTC. As protein: CASSPDSGRAGNEQFF.

The chain combines TRBV2 with TRBJ2-7; D not certain. The CDR3 sequence is 13 residues long. Germline CDR1 and CDR2: SNHLY and FYNNEI. V was clipped by 7 bases and J by 1 base, with 11 bases between them. CDR3 sequence: CASTPRWSYEQYF. The DNA of the CDR3 is TGTGCCAGCACTCCTCGTTGGTCCTACGAGCAGTACTTC.

This chain joins TRBV10-3 and TRBJ2-7; 9 nucleotides line up with TRBD2. CDR3 length: 13 amino acids. Germline V gene data show CDR1 as ENHRY and CDR2 as SYGVKD. The V segment lost 10 bases and the J segment 2 bases; nucleotides outside the gene matches: 6. CDR3 DNA: TGTGCCACCGGGACTAGCTCCGCCTACGAGCAGTACTTC. Protein: CATGTSSAYEQYF.

This clone occurred once. The chain couples TRBV28 to TRBJ1-4; D is undetermined. Germline V lookup: CDR1 MDHEN, CDR2 SYDVKM. V was cut by 3 bases and J by 4 bases, with 6 bases left in between. The CDR3 contains 13 residues. This CDR3 is CASSFGFNEKLFF. The CDR3 DNA reads as TGTGCCAGCAGTTTCGGGTTTAATGAAAAACTGTTTTTT. The full variable domain, in which reference TRBV28 and TRBJ1-4 provide the parts outside the CDR3, is DVKVTQSSRYLVKRTGEKVFLECVQDMDHENMFWYRQDPGLGLRLIYFSYDVKMKEKGDIPEGYSVSREKKERFSLILESASTNQTSMYLCASSFGFNEKLFFGSGTQLSVL.

The rearrangement joins TRBV27 to TRBJ2-1, with a tentative D call TRBD1 (7 bases). Germline-derived CDR1 and CDR2 are MNHEY and SMNVEV (reference sequence). V lost 3 bases and J lost 4, with 13 bases in between. This CDR3 comprises 15 residues. The DNA of the CDR3 is TGTGCCAGCAGTTTGGAGGGGGCAGAGTACAATGAGCAGTTCTTC. It specifies CASSLEGAEYNEQFF.

This chain uses TRBV7-2 with TRBJ1-1; maybe TRBD1 (6 bases). The CDR3 is 13 residues long. V shed 1 base and J shed 8 bases, with 11 bases lying between them. In germline, CDR1 is SGHTA, CDR2 FQGNSA. For the CDR3, the DNA is TGTGCCAGCAGCTTAGTTACGGGGGCCGAAGCTTTCTTT. This codes for CASSLVTGAEAFF.